This TCR beta chain stems from a study of shared clonotypes between healthy human individuals. CD45RO-negative cells were positively selected for CCR7, leaving out terminally differentiated effector memory CD45RA+ cells. Adults of Caucasian background living in Nashville, Tennessee made up all donors. Worth noting for this clone: At the DNA level, this CDR3 is encoded by other sequences in the same sample as well.

The test was conducted at deep level. Clones were sequenced by immunoSEQ multiplex PCR, and TCRdb holds only the in-frame ones, with some missing. The profile shows some 2,100,000 clones, more than 85% of them singletons. Sequenced sample: naive CD8+ T cells from PBMCs. The clonotype was recovered from a man between 18 and 35 years old in good health. Some clones in this sample may be carry-over from other donors' samples.

This CDR3 is CASSQDGGELFF. The CDR3 DNA sequence: TGCGCCAGCAGCCAAGACGGGGGGGAGCTGTTTTTT. This chain connects TRBV4-1 to TRBJ2-2; no firm D call. V dropped 0 bases and J dropped 8 bases, with 4 bases sitting between them. Germline CDR1 and CDR2: MGHRA and YSYEKL. The CDR3 contains 12 residues.